This T cell receptor beta chain came from a study of blood T cell repertoires in COVID-19. Background on the study: The origin of the acute and convalescent COVID-19 samples was the United States, Italy and Spain. In each case, the material was cDNA or gDNA derived from T cells, B-cell-depleted T cells, or PBMCs.

Trimming pared 0 bases from V and 8 bases from J, leaving 7 bases between. The CDR3 contains 13 residues. The germline V gene has CDR1 LNHNV and CDR2 YYDKDF (reference sequence). Under the authors' procedure: Amplifying reference gene primers gave estimates of nucleated cell counts. Clones were sequenced by immunoSEQ multiplex PCR, and TCRdb holds only the in-frame ones, with some missing. That table is the source of V, J and clone size, and D and trimming were worked out from the DNA. The table lists 110,000 or so clones, just over 85% of them singletons. This clonotype was sampled from a human donor in a cohort sampled during active COVID-19. The sequenced sample consisted of peripheral blood. The chain recombines TRBV15 with TRBJ1-4, with a tentative D call TRBD1 (5 bases). The CDR3 region has the DNA TGTGCCACCAGCAGAGATGGGGCAGAAAAACTGTTTTTT. Translation: CATSRDGAEKLFF.